The clone carrying this TCR beta chain showed up many times. As yet, its antigen is unknown. Amplified regions were TCR beta CDR3 sequences from RNA transcripts. When the TCR CDR3 underwent first-round RT-PCR, the HTBI primer set was used. TCRdb reprocessed the multiplex PCR reads via MiXCR and lists one record per CDR3 protein. In the table there are 250,000 to 300,000 distinct CDR3 sequences, about 13% of which are singletons. The data belong to a study of T cells in Graves' hyperthyroidism and ophthalmopathy. Study results and caveats: Researchers found most expanded thyroid clonotypes above 0.001 in blood as well.

V was cut by 3 bases and J by 11 bases, with 10 bases left in between. Germline CDR1 and CDR2: MDHEN and SYDVKM. The CDR3 has 12 amino acids. Uncontrolled infection, other autoimmune disease, pregnancy or lactation led to exclusion. The authors took PBMCs from 10 ml fresh peripheral blood. The rearrangement joins TRBV28 to TRBJ1-4; a possible D gene is TRBD1 (6 bases). The source material was blood. The clonotype was recovered from a woman aged 40 to 50 with Graves' hyperthyroidism. CDR3 nucleotides: TGTGCCAGCAGTTTCGGGAGGGGGAAACTGTTTTTT. It specifies CASSFGRGKLFF.